This TCR beta chain was recorded in a study of cytomegalovirus exposure and HLA in healthy donors. Study findings and constraints: Reports showed the classifier diagnosing cytomegalovirus status with high specificity and sensitivity.

Vbeta (60) and Jbeta (13) primers were used in the PCR. Method: immunoSEQ multiplex PCR; TCRdb's copy keeps in-frame clones and lacks some. The repertoire holds about 140,000 clones, around 75% seen once, with about 3.4% in the top ten. This clone was counted a single time. Its antigen is still unknown. This clonotype was obtained from a female donor in good health and CMV-seronegative. The sample comprised PBMCs.

The CDR3 here is CASSGAGQGNNEQFF. CDR3 sequence (DNA): TGTGCCAGCTCAGGGGCGGGACAGGGAAACAATGAGCAGTTCTTC. This chain links TRBV18 with TRBJ2-1; 9 bases are shared with TRBD1. Germline CDR1 is KGHSH and CDR2 is LQKENI. This CDR3 is built from 15 residues. Trimming cost V 5 bases and J 5 bases; bases outside gene matches: 7.